What follows are 13 T cell receptor beta chains derived from one specimen sequenced in a study of shared clonotypes between healthy human individuals (dated by TCRdb to the early 2020s). Preparation of the library involved the immunoSEQ multiplex PCR assay. Imported from immuneACCESS, the table was reduced by TCRdb to in-frame sequences with V and J called. These copies leave out some clones; in studies compared against another copy, an unresolved V gene accounts for under half, and the cause of the remainder is not known. Here the sample has 550,000 to 800,000 clones; over 65% occur a single time. The ten biggest clones cover over 1.5% of the sample. Sequenced material: memory CD4+ T cells sorted from blood. Taken with the paper, the label for cell subset or site translates to: CD45RA-negative fraction. Every receptor here comes from a woman aged 25 to 45 in good health.

The chain carries TRBV4-2 and TRBJ2-7; D possibly matches TRBD1 or TRBD2 (5 bases each). The V gene's germline CDR1 is LGHNA and CDR2 YNFKEQ. The CDR3 runs 15 residues. V lost 4 bases, J lost 0 bases, and 13 bases lay in between. CDR3 region: CASSRDGDSSYEQYF. CDR3 in DNA: TGTGCCAGCAGCCGGGACGGCGATAGCTCCTACGAGCAGTACTTC.

The rearrangement links TRBV9 to TRBJ1-1; TRBD1 matches at 8 bases. CDR3 length: 14 residues. J was trimmed by 5 bases and V by 0 bases; bases with no gene match: 3. Looked up from germline, CDR1 is SGDLS and CDR2 is YYNGEE. CDR3 amino acids: CASSVAGGGTEAFF. CDR3 nucleotides: TGTGCCAGCAGCGTAGCAGGGGGCGGGACTGAAGCTTTCTTT.

V usage is TRBV5-1 and J usage is TRBJ1-1; D unresolved. CDR3 length: 16 residues. V was pared by 0 bases and J by 0 bases, with 12 bases between. Germline assignment: CDR1 SGHRS and CDR2 YFSETQ. CDR3 in DNA: TGCGCCAGCAGCTTGGCCGATGGCATACTGAACACTGAAGCTTTCTTT. Protein: CASSLADGILNTEAFF.

On this clone itself: Within the sample, other DNA sequences also encode this same CDR3. The J gene is TRBJ2-5, the V gene TRBV28; D gene ambiguous. Germline V gene lookup returns CDR1 MDHEN and CDR2 SYDVKM. The CDR3 is 11 amino acids. Between the trimmed V and J ends, which lost 3 bases and 4 bases, there was a span of 3 bases. The CDR3 DNA is TGTGCCAGCAGTTTGCGAGAGACCCAGTACTTC. This translates into CASSLRETQYF. Filled out from reference TRBV28 and TRBJ2-5, the complete variable domain reads DVKVTQSSRYLVKRTGEKVFLECVQDMDHENMFWYRQDPGLGLRLIYFSYDVKMKEKGDIPEGYSVSREKKERFSLILESASTNQTSMYLCASSLRETQYFGPGTRLLVL.

This chain connects TRBV7-2 to TRBJ2-6; D might be TRBD1 (6 bases). V gave up 4 bases and J gave up 2 bases, with 9 bases separating them. The CDR3 sequence is 15 residues long. The germline CDR1 and CDR2 sequences are SGHTA and FQGNSA. In nucleotides, the CDR3 is TGTGCCAGCAGCTCGTACAGGGCTGGGGCCAACGTCCTGACTTTC. It is translated as CASSSYRAGANVLTF.

This clone was seen many times. This chain uses TRBV5-1 with TRBJ2-1, with D possibly TRBD1 on 5 matching bases. Germline V gene sequence: CDR1 SGHRS, CDR2 YFSETQ. This CDR3 is built from 15 residues. V was trimmed by 0 bases and J by 9 bases, leaving 16 bases between them. The CDR3 is CASSLVPQAESEQFF. The CDR3 nucleotides are TGCGCCAGCAGCTTGGTACCACAGGCGGAGAGTGAGCAGTTCTTC.

The V call is TRBV5-1, the J call TRBJ1-1; D gene unclear. Per the germline V gene, CDR1 is SGHRS and CDR2 is YFSETQ. The V and J ends lost 1 base and 0 bases respectively, with 4 bases between them. The CDR3 spans 13 residues. This CDR3 reads CASSLLLNTEAFF. Written as DNA, the CDR3 is TGCGCCAGCAGCTTGCTTCTGAACACTGAAGCTTTCTTT.

The V gene is TRBV7-6, the J gene TRBJ2-7; maybe TRBD1 (7 bases). The length of the CDR3 is 15 residues. The germline V gene encodes CDR1 SGHVS and CDR2 FNYEAQ. V was shortened by 5 bases and J by 6 bases, with 20 bases between the two germline ends. CDR3 DNA: TGTGCCAGCAGCCCCCAAGGACAGGTGGGGGGCGAGCAGTACTTC. This codes for CASSPQGQVGGEQYF.

This clone was seen a single time. The chain couples TRBV29-1 to TRBJ2-3; D perhaps matches TRBD2 (6 bases). In germline, CDR1 is SQVTM, CDR2 ANQGSEA. Trimming shortened V by 7 bases and J by 5 bases, and 16 bases separated the two germline ends. The CDR3 length is 13 residues. In DNA, the CDR3 is TGCAGCGCCAGACTAGTAGTGTTAGATACGCAGTATTTT. Translated, it gives CSARLVVLDTQYF.

The rearrangement links TRBV11-3 to TRBJ2-3; 12 nucleotides match TRBD2. There are 17 residues in the CDR3. The V segment lost 6 bases and the J segment 5 bases; nucleotides outside the gene matches: 12. Per germline, CDR1 SGHNT and CDR2 YENEEA. The CDR3 here is CASSFGLAGPQGDTQYF. CDR3 nucleotides: TGTGCCAGCAGTTTTGGACTAGCGGGACCCCAGGGAGATACGCAGTATTTT.

The rearrangement joins TRBV6-1 to TRBJ2-5, with a tentative D call TRBD1 (5 bases). Germline V lookup: CDR1 MNHNS, CDR2 SASEGT. V was cut by 7 bases and J by 4 bases, with 13 bases left in between. The CDR3 has 13 residues. The CDR3 loop is CASNEPGIETQYF. CDR3 bases: TGTGCCAGCAACGAACCAGGGATAGAGACCCAGTACTTC.

The gene calls are TRBV6-4 and TRBJ1-4; the D is unclear. The CDR3 contains 13 residues. The V end lost 4 bases, the J end lost 8 bases, and 11 bases lay between the germline ends. CDR1 and CDR2 from the germline V gene are MRHNA and SNTAGT. The CDR3 is CASSVVAGEKLFF. CDR3 DNA sequence: TGTGCCAGCAGTGTGGTAGCCGGGGAAAAACTGTTTTTT.

The chain couples TRBV19 to TRBJ2-2; D remains unclear. Germline CDR1 and CDR2: LNHDA and SQIVND (reference sequence). This CDR3 comprises 13 residues. Trimming removed 0 bases from V and 6 bases from J, with 5 bases in between. The CDR3 DNA is TGTGCCAGTAGTATAGACCCCGCCGGGGAGCTGTTTTTT. It codes for CASSIDPAGELFF.